This TCR beta chain is from a study of identical twins. V lost 0 bases, J lost 4 bases, and 11 bases lay in between. This CDR3 is built from 14 residues. Germline values: CDR1 SGHKS, CDR2 YYEKEE (reference sequence). After template switching added a universal primer site, the resulting cDNA carried unique molecular identifiers. TCRdb reprocessed the 5' RACE reads with MiXCR, giving one entry per CDR3 protein. The sample includes about 500,000 distinct CDR3 sequences, roughly an eighth of them seen just once. Study-level points and caveats: Modelling underestimated the level of out-of-frame TCR alpha sharing observed in monozygotic twins.

Concerning this clonotype: Its specificity is unknown.

These data also featured in a second study, about yellow fever vaccine responses in identical twins. That work states: In identical twins, vaccine T cell responses appeared partly shared and partly individual.

The J gene is TRBJ2-7, the V gene TRBV5-5; no firm D call. This TCR was recovered from a woman aged 18-29 years in good health. Specimen: CD4+ T cells sorted from blood. The CDR3 here is CASSLALMGYEQYF. In nucleotides, the CDR3 is TGTGCCAGCAGCTTGGCCTTGATGGGATACGAGCAGTACTTC.